The 7 T cell receptor beta chains in this list originate from one sample, sequenced in a study of T cell clones after liver transplantation. Assay: immunoSEQ multiplex PCR; the TCRdb copy retains only in-frame clones and omits some. This table has more than 95,000 clones, 90% appearing once. Here the sequenced sample was CD4+ T cells from blood, taken 12 months after liver transplant. The receptors were sampled from a human patient who received a liver transplant. Part of the T cells may come from the graft donor.

The chain joins TRBV28 to TRBJ2-5, with TRBD1 as a possible D gene (7 bases). This CDR3 spans 14 amino acids. The germline CDR1 and CDR2 sequences are MDHEN and SYDVKM. Trimming took off 4 bases at V and 7 bases at J, with 16 bases between the two ends. The CDR3 coding sequence is TGTGCCAGCAGTTCCGGACAGGAGGAGGGGACCCAGTACTTC. Protein sequence: CASSSGQEEGTQYF.

This clone came up a few times. The V gene is TRBV30, the J gene TRBJ1-2; 9 bases line up with TRBD1. Looked up from germline, CDR1 is GTSNPN and CDR2 is SVGIG (reference sequence). This CDR3 comprises 17 residues. J lost 2 bases, V lost 1 base, and 11 bases had no gene match. The CDR3 sequence is CAWSADPGTGRNYGYTF. The CDR3 DNA sequence: TGTGCCTGGAGTGCGGACCCTGGGACAGGGCGGAACTATGGCTACACCTTC.

This clone was detected only once. V is TRBV14 and J is TRBJ2-1; the D gene is possibly TRBD2 (6 bases). The V and J ends lost 4 bases and 0 bases respectively, with 13 bases between them. Germline V gene lookup returns CDR1 SGHDN and CDR2 FVKESK. The CDR3 contains 16 residues. The CDR3 bases are TGTGCCAGCAGCCCGCCTGGACTACCCTCCTACAATGAGCAGTTCTTC. Its protein is CASSPPGLPSYNEQFF.

The chain uses TRBV11-2 and TRBJ2-3; D ambiguous. This CDR3 region has 14 residues. The V and J ends lost 0 bases and 7 bases respectively, with 11 bases between them. Germline loops: CDR1 SGHAT, CDR2 FQNNGV. CDR3 DNA sequence: TGTGCCAGCAGCTTAGACCCTGCCCCGAATACGCAGTATTTT. Translated, it gives CASSLDPAPNTQYF.

The chain is built from TRBV18 and TRBJ2-3; D assignment may be TRBD1 or TRBD2 (6 bases each). This CDR3 has 13 amino acids. Germline V gene sequence: CDR1 KGHSH, CDR2 LQKENI. The V gene lost 6 bases and the J gene lost 2 bases, with 9 bases spanning the gap. CDR3 in amino acids: CASSPGATDTQYF. CDR3 nucleotides: TGTGCCAGCTCGCCGGGGGCCACAGATACGCAGTATTTT.

This clone was detected only once. DNA for the CDR3: TGTGCCAGTAGTCTTGACGACCCGGGGGCCAACGTCCTGACTTTC. This encodes CASSLDDPGANVLTF. The chain carries TRBV19 and TRBJ2-6, with D uncertain. Trimming removed 5 bases from V and 4 bases from J, with 12 bases in between. Germline loops: CDR1 LNHDA, CDR2 SQIVND (reference sequence). The CDR3 contains 15 residues.

V gene TRBV27 combines with J gene TRBJ2-6; perhaps TRBD2 as D (6 bases). Trimming took 6 bases from V and 0 from J, leaving 15 bases between them. Per the germline V gene, CDR1 is MNHEY and CDR2 is SMNVEV (reference sequence). The CDR3 consists of 17 residues. CDR3 DNA sequence: TGTGCCAGCAGAGACCGGGAGACTCACTCTGGGGCCAACGTCCTGACTTTC. Its protein product is CASRDRETHSGANVLTF.